This TCR beta chain was profiled in a study of CXCR3-negative and CXCR3-positive naive CD8 T cells. Study at large: Cumulative TRB read yield was approximately 135 million, averaging about 1.5 +/- 0.3 million per library.

Notes on this clonotype: Its antigen remains unidentified.

Researchers sorted 300,000 cells of each CD8+ T cell subset in triplicate. Study-level results: Memory CD8+ cells showed much lower diversity, while both naive subsets displayed comparably high diversity. Similar TRBV-TRBJ usage was seen in naive cells (both CXCR3-negative and CXCR3-positive), but memory cells differed. More hydrophobic TRB CDR3s occurred in CXCR3-positive than in CXCR3-negative naive cells.

The study made its TRB cDNA libraries by 5' RACE, adding UMI labels. TCRdb reprocessed the 5' RACE reads and keeps a single row for each CDR3 protein, giving no DNA. The table for this sample gives some 99,000 distinct CDR3 sequences. CDR3 length equals 14 residues. Looked up from germline, CDR1 is WNHNN and CDR2 is SYGVQD (reference sequence). The sequencing input was naive CXCR3+ CD8+ T cells from blood. Subset indicated: CD45RO-CCR7+CD27+CD95- naive CD8+ T cells expressing CXCR3 (TNR3+). The J gene is TRBJ2-7, the V gene TRBV10-1; no DNA is available, so the TRBD2 call from TCRdb remains unchecked. This receptor was taken from a human donor in good health. Some clones in this sample may be carry-over from other donors' samples. The CDR3 loop reads CASRGHTPPYEQYF.